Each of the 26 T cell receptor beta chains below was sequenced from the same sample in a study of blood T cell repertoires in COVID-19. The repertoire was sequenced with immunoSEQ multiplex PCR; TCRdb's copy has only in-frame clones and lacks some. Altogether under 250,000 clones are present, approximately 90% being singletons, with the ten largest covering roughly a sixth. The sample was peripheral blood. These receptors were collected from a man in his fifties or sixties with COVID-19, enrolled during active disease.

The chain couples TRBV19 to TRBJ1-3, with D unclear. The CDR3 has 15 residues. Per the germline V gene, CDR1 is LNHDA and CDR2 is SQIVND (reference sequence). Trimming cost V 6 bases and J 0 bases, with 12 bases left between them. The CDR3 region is CASSDGLNSGNTIYF. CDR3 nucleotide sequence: TGTGCCAGTAGCGACGGGTTAAACTCTGGAAACACCATATATTTT.

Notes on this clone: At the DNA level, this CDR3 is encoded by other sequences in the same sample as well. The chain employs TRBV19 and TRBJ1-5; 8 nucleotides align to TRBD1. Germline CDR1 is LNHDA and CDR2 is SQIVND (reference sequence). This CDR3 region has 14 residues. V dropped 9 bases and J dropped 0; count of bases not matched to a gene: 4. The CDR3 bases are TGTGCCAGCGGACAGGGTTATAGCAATCAGCCCCAGCATTTT. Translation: CASGQGYSNQPQHF.

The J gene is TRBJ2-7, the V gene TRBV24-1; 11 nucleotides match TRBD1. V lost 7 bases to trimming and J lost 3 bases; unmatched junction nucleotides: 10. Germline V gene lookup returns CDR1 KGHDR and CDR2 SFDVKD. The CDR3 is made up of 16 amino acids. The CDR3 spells CATSQGGTGGSYEQYF. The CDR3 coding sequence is TGTGCCACCAGCCAGGGAGGGACAGGGGGAAGCTACGAGCAGTACTTC.

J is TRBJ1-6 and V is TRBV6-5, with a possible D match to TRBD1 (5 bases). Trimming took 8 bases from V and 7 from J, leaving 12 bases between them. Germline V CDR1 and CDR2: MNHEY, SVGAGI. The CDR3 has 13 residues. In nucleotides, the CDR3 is TGTGCCAGCCGTTGGGACTCAAATTCACCCCTCCACTTT. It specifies CASRWDSNSPLHF.

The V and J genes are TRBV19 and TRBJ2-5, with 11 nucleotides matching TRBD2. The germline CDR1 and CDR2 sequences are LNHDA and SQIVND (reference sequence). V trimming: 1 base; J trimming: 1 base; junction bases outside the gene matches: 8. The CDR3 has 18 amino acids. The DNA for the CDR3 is TGTGCCAGTAGTATAGGACCCCCTAGCGGGGGGCCCCAAGAGACCCAGTACTTC. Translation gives CASSIGPPSGGPQETQYF.

CDR3 sequence reads: CASSLETKYFYEQYF. The CDR3 nucleotides read TGTGCCAGCAGCTTAGAAACTAAGTATTTTTACGAGCAGTACTTC. The chain links TRBV7-2 to TRBJ2-7, with D uncertain. Germline CDR1 reads SGHTA; CDR2 reads FQGNSA. Trimming cost V 1 base and J 4 bases, with 14 bases left between them. The CDR3 extends over 15 amino acids.

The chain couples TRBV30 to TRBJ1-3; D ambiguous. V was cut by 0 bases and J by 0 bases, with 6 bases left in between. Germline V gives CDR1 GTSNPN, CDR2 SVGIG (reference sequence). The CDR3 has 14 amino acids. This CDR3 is CAWSVLTSGNTIYF. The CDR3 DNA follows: TGTGCCTGGAGTGTACTAACCTCTGGAAACACCATATATTTT.

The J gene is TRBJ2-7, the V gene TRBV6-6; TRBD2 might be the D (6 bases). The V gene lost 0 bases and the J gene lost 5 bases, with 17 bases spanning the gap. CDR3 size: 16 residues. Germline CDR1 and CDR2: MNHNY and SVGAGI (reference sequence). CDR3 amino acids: CASSYSPQGGLNEQYF. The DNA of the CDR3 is TGTGCCAGCAGTTACTCGCCTCAAGGAGGGCTAAACGAGCAGTACTTC.

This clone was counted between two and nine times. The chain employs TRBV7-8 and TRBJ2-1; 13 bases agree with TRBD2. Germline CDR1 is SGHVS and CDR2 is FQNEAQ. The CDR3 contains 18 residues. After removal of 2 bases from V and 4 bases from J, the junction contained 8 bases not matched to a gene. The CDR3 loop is CASSLPIRLAGGYNEQFF. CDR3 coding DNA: TGTGCCAGCAGCTTACCGATACGACTAGCGGGGGGATACAATGAGCAGTTCTTC.

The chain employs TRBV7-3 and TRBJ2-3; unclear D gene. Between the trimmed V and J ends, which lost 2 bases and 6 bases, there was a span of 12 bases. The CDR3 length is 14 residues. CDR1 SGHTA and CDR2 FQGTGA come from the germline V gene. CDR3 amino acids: CASSLGQATDTQYF. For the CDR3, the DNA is TGTGCCAGCAGCTTAGGCCAAGCGACGGATACGCAGTATTTT.

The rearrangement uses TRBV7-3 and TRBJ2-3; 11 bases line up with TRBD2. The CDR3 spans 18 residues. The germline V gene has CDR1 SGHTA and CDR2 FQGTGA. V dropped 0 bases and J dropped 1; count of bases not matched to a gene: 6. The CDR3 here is CASSLTSGGAPGTDTQYF. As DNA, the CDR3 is TGTGCCAGCAGCTTAACTAGCGGGGGGGCCCCGGGCACAGATACGCAGTATTTT.

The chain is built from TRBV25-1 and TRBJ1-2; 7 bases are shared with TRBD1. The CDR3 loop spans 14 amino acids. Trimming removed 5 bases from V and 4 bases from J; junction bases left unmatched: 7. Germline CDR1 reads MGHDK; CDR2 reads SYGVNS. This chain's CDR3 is CASSNPGQLYGYTF. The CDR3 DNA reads TGTGCCAGCAGTAACCCGGGACAGCTCTATGGCTACACCTTC.

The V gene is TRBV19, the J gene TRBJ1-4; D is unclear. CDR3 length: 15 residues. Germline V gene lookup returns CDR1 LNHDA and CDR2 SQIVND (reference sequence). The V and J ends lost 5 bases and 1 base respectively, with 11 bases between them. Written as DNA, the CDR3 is TGTGCCAGTAGTGTCCGACACATAACTAATGAAAAACTGTTTTTT. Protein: CASSVRHITNEKLFF.

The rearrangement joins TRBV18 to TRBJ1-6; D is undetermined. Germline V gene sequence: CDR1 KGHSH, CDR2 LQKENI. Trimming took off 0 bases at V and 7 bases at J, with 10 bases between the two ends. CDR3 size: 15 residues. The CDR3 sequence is CASSPPRSGNSPLHF. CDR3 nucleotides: TGTGCCAGCTCACCACCGCGGTCGGGAAATTCACCCCTCCACTTT.

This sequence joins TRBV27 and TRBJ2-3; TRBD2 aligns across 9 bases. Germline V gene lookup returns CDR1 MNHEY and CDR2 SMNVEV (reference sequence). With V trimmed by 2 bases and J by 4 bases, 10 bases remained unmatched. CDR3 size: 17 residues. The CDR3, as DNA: TGTGCCAGCAGTTTACACCTGCGAGCGGGGGGCTCAGATACGCAGTATTTT. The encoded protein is CASSLHLRAGGSDTQYF.

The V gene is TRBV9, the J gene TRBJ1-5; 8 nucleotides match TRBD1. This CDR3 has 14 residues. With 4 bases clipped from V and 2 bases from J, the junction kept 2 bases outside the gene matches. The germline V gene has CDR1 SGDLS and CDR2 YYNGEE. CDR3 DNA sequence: TGTGCCAGCAGCCCGACAGGGGGCAATCAGCCCCAGCATTTT. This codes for CASSPTGGNQPQHF.

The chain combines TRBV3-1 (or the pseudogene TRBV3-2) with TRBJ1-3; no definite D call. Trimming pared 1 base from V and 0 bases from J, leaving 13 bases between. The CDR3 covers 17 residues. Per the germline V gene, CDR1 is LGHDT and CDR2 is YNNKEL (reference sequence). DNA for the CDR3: TGTGCCAGCAGCCAAGTTTCAGATCCTTCCTCTGGAAACACCATATATTTT. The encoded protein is CASSQVSDPSSGNTIYF.

This CDR3 reads CASSQAGTGGTEAFF. CDR3 nucleotide sequence: TGTGCCAGCAGCCAAGCAGGAACAGGGGGGACTGAAGCTTTCTTT. The V and J genes are TRBV4-2 and TRBJ1-1; 8 bases map to TRBD1. With 1 base clipped from V and 5 bases from J, the junction kept 6 bases outside the gene matches. In germline, CDR1 is LGHNA, CDR2 YNFKEQ. The length of the CDR3 is 15 residues.

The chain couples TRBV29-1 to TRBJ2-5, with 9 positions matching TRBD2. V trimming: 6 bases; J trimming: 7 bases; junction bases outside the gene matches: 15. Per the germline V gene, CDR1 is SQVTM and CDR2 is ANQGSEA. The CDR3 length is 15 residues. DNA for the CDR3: TGCAGCGTCTCCCGACTAGCGGAAGGTCGGGGGACCCAGTACTTC. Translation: CSVSRLAEGRGTQYF.

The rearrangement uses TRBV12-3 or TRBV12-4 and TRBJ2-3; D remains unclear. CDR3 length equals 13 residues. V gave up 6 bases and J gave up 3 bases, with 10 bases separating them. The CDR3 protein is CASRATGTDTQYF. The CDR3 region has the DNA TGTGCCAGCAGGGCGACTGGTACAGATACGCAGTATTTT.

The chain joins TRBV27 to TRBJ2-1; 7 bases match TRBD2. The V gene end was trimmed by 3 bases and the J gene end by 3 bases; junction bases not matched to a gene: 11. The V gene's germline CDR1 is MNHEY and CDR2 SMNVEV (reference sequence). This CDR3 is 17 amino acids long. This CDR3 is CASSFHRREGLYNEQFF. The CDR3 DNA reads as TGTGCCAGCAGTTTTCATAGGAGGGAGGGCCTCTACAATGAGCAGTTCTTC.

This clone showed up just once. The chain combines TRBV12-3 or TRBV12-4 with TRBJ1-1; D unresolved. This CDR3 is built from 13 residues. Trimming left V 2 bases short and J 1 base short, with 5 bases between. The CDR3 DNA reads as TGTGCCAGCAGTTTATTAGAGAACACTGAAGCTTTCTTT. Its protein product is CASSLLENTEAFF.

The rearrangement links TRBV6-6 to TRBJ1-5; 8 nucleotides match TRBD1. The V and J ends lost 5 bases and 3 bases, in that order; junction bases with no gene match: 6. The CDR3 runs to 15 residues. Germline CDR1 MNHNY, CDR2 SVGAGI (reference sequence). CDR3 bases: TGTGCCAGCAGTCTCCGACAGGGGATCAATCAGCCCCAGCATTTT. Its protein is CASSLRQGINQPQHF.

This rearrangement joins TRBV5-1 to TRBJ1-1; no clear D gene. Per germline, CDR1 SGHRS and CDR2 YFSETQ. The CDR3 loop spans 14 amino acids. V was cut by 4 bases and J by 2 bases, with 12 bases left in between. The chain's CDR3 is CASSAGLSNTEAFF. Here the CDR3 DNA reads TGCGCCAGCAGCGCGGGATTATCTAACACTGAAGCTTTCTTT.

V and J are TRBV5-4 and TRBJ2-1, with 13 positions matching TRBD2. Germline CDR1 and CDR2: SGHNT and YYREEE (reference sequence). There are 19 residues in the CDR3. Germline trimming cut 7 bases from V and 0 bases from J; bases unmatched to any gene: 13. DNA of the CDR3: TGTGCCAGCCGACCAACCGGACTAGCGGGGGTCAACTCCTACAATGAGCAGTTCTTC. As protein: CASRPTGLAGVNSYNEQFF.

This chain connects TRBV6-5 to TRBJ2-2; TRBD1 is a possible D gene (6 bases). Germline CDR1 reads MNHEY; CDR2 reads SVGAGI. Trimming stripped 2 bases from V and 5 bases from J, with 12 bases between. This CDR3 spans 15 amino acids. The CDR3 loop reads CASSYPSRGTGELFF. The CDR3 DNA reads TGTGCCAGCAGTTACCCGAGTAGGGGGACCGGGGAGCTGTTTTTT.